A selection of T cell receptor beta chains follows, all from one sample in a study of shared clonotypes between healthy human individuals. This table comes from immunoSEQ multiplex PCR, and its TCRdb copy is limited to in-frame clones, with some not included. The table records approximately 810,000 clones, over 90% of them present only once. Input material: naive CD8+ T cells sorted from blood. These TCRs come from a man aged 30 to 39 in good health. Each CDR3 is given with its conserved first and last residue. A D gene is named only where the DNA matches it firmly.

D | J | length | V | DNA | CDR3
TRBD2 | TRBJ2-1 | 14 | TRBV6-5 | TGTGCCAGCAGTCCTTACGGACTAGTCAATGAGCAGTTCTTC | CASSPYGLVNEQFF
TRBD1 | TRBJ2-3 | 14 | TRBV14 | TGTGCCAGCAGCTCAGGGGGTGGCACAGATACGCAGTATTTT | CASSSGGGTDTQYF
TRBD2 | TRBJ2-2 | 16 | TRBV27 | TGTGCCAGCAGCTGGGTCCTAGCGGGAGCCAACGGGGAGCTGTTTTTT | CASSWVLAGANGELFF
TRBD2 | TRBJ2-1 | 17 | TRBV28 | TGTGCCAGCAGTGCTGGGACTAGCGGGAGTATCTACAATGAGCAGTTCTTC | CASSAGTSGSIYNEQFF
. | TRBJ2-1 | 11 | TRBV30 | TGTGCCTGGAGTGTAGTGCAGGAGCAGTTCTTC | CAWSVVQEQFF
TRBD1 | TRBJ2-1 | 16 | TRBV7-7 | TGTGCCAGCAGCCCGTGGGACAGGCCAGGACCCAATGAGCAGTTCTTC | CASSPWDRPGPNEQFF
. | TRBJ1-1 | 14 | TRBV27 | TGTGCCAGCAGTTTTTGGCGGGGGAACACTGAAGCTTTCTTT | CASSFWRGNTEAFF
. | TRBJ2-2 | 14 | TRBV6-5 | TGTGCCAGCAGTTACGGTCGGAACACCGGGGAGCTGTTTTTT | CASSYGRNTGELFF
TRBD2 | TRBJ2-1 | 15 | TRBV7-8 | TGTGCCAGCAGCTTAAGGGCTAGCGGGAGTGGGGGGCAGTTCTTC | CASSLRASGSGGQFF
. | TRBJ1-5 | 18 | TRBV7-8 | TGTGCCAGCAGCTTCAACACCCGGACAGAGAATAGCAATCAGCCCCAGCATTTT | CASSFNTRTENSNQPQHF
TRBD1 | TRBJ1-1 | 13 | TRBV13 | TGTGCCAGCAGCTTAAACAGGGGGCAGGAAGCTTTCTTT | CASSLNRGQEAFF
. | TRBJ2-3 | 12 | TRBV9 | TGTGCCAGCAGCGGCAACACAGATACGCAGTATTTT | CASSGNTDTQYF
. | TRBJ1-2 | 15 | TRBV7-6 | TGTGCCAGCAGCGGCATTTCGAATCTTAACTATGGCTACACCTTC | CASSGISNLNYGYTF
TRBD2 | TRBJ2-2 | 16 | TRBV7-9 | TGTGCCAGCAGCCCCAGCGGGGGTAGTAATACCGGGGAGCTGTTTTTT | CASSPSGGSNTGELFF
TRBD2 | TRBJ2-3 | 19 | TRBV28 | TGTGCCAGCAGTTCCGGGACTAGCGGGAGAAGTTTGGGCACAGATACGCAGTATTTT | CASSSGTSGRSLGTDTQYF